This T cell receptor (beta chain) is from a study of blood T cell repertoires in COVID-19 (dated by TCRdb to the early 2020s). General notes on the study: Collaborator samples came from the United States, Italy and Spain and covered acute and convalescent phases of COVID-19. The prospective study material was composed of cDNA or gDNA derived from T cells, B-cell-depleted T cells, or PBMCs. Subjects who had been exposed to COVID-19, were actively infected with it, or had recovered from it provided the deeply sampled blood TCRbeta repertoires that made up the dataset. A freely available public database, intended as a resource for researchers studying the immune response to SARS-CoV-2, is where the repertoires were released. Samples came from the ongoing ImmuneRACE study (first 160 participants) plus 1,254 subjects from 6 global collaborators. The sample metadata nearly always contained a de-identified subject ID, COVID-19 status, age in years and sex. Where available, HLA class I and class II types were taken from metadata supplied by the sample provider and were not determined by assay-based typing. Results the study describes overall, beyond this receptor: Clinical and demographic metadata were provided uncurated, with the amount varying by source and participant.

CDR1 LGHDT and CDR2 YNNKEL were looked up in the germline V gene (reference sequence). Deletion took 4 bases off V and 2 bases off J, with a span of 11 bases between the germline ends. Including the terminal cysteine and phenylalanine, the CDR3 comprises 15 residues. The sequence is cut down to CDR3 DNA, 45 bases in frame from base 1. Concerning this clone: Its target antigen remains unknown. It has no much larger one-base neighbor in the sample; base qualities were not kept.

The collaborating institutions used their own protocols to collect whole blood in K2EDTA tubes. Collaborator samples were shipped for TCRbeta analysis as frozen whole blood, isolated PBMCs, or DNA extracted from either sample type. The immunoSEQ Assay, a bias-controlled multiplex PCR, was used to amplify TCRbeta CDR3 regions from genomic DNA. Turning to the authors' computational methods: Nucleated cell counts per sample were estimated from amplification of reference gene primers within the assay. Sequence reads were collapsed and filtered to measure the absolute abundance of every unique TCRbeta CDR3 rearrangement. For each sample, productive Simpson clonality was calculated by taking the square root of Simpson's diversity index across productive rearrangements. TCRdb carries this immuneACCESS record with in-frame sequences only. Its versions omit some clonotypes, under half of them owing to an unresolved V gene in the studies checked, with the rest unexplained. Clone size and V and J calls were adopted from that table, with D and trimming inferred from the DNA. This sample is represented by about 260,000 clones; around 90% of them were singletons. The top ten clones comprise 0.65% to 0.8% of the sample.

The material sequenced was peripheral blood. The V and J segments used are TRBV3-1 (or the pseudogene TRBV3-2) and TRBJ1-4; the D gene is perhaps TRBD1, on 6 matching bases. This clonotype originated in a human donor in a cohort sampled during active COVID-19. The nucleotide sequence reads TGTGCCAGCAGCCCTACAGGGTCGACTAATGAAAAACTGTTTTTT. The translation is CASSPTGSTNEKLFF.